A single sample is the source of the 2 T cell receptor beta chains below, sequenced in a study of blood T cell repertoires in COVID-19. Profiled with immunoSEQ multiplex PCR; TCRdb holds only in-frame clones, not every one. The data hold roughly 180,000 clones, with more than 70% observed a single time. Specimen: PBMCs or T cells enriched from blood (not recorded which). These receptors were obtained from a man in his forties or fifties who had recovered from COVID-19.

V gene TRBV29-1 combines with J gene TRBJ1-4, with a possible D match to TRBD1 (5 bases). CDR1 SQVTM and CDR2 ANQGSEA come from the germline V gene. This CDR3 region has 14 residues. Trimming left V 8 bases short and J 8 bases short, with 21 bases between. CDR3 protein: CSFKESPGDEKLFF. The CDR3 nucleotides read TGCAGCTTTAAGGAGAGCCCGGGGGACGAAAAACTGTTTTTT.

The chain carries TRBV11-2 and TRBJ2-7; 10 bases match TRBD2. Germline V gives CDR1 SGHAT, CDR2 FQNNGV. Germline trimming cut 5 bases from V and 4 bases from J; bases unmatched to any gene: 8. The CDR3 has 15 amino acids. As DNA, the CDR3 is TGTGCCAGCAGCCGAACTAGCGGGGTGTTATACGAGCAGTACTTC. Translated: CASSRTSGVLYEQYF.